These T cell receptor beta chains were read from a single sample in a study of CD8 T cells in ankylosing spondylitis. From the 5' RACE reads, TCRdb called clonotypes with MiXCR, one entry per CDR3 protein. The table records approximately 250,000 distinct CDR3 sequences, roughly a tenth of them present only once. What was sequenced was blood, either unsorted or a sorted T cell fraction (not recorded which). All receptors derive from a male donor with ankylosing spondylitis or in good health (not recorded which). Both conserved end residues are part of each CDR3. D genes are given only for firm matches. Part of the rows lack a size; the others show once, few, many or a class for expanded clones.

j_gene | abundance | d_gene | v_gene | CDR3aa | CDR3nt
TRBJ2-2 | many | . | TRBV25-1 | CASSENILNTGELFF | TGTGCCAGCAGTGAAAACATACTGAACACCGGGGAGCTGTTTTTT
TRBJ2-1 | many | . | TRBV6-5 | CASSWASQNYEQFF | TGTGCCAGCAGTTGGGCTAGCCAGAATTATGAGCAGTTCTTC
TRBJ2-2 | many | TRBD1 | TRBV3-1 | CASSLDRVLGTGELFF | TGTGCCAGCAGCCTAGACAGGGTATTGGGCACCGGGGAGCTGTTTTTT
TRBJ1-2 | many | . | TRBV12-3/TRBV12-4 | CASSLRGSYGYTF | TGTGCCAGCAGCTTGAGGGGATCCTATGGCTACACCTTC
TRBJ2-3 | many | . | TRBV25-1 | CASSDPGPDTQYF | TGTGCCAGCAGTGACCCCGGGCCAGATACGCAGTATTTT
TRBJ2-2 | . | . | TRBV5-1 | CASSSDGELFF | TGCGCCAGCAGCTCCGACGGGGAGCTGTTTTTT
TRBJ2-1 | many | TRBD2 | TRBV20-1 | CSVLAGPNEQFF | TGCAGTGTTCTAGCGGGGCCAAATGAGCAGTTCTTC
TRBJ1-1 | . | . | TRBV11-3 | CASSLKGGAFF | TGTGCCAGCAGCTTAAAGGGTGGGGCTTTCTTT
TRBJ1-5 | many | . | TRBV20-1 | CSASSTGINQPQHF | TGCAGTGCTAGCTCTACAGGGATCAATCAGCCCCAGCATTTT
TRBJ2-3 | many | . | TRBV5-1 | CASSLATGPADTQYF | TGCGCCAGCAGCTTGGCCACAGGGCCCGCGGATACGCAGTATTTT
TRBJ1-6 | many | . | TRBV12-3/TRBV12-4 | CASSLGLGKVNSPLHF | TGTGCCAGCAGTTTAGGGCTGGGGAAGGTGAATTCACCCCTCCACTTT
TRBJ2-5 | . | TRBD1 | TRBV12-3/TRBV12-4 | CASSFPQTGAHGAQYF | TGTGCCAGCAGTTTTCCTCAGACAGGGGCCCATGGTGCCCAGTACTTC
TRBJ2-3 | many | TRBD2 | TRBV29-1 | CSVLGLAGAPTSTDTQYF | TGCAGCGTCCTCGGACTAGCGGGAGCCCCTACTAGCACAGATACGCAGTATTTT
TRBJ2-3 | . | TRBD2 | TRBV7-9 | CASSLDGSGGDTQYF | TGTGCCAGCAGCTTAGACGGGAGCGGGGGAGATACGCAGTATTTT
TRBJ2-1 | many | . | TRBV10-3 | CAIKRGGASYNEQFF | TGTGCCATCAAGCGAGGCGGGGCCTCCTACAATGAGCAGTTCTTC
TRBJ2-5 | many | . | TRBV7-9 | CASSSRQGGQETQYF | TGTGCCAGCAGCTCCCGACAGGGAGGCCAAGAGACCCAGTACTTC
TRBJ2-5 | many | . | TRBV29-1 | CSVFTVAGETQYF | TGCAGCGTCTTTACCGTTGCGGGAGAGACCCAGTACTTC
TRBJ1-1 | many | . | TRBV3-1 | CASSQDAEAFF | TGTGCCAGCAGCCAAGACGCTGAAGCTTTCTTT
TRBJ2-3 | many | . | TRBV30 | CAWSIGTDTDTQYF | TGTGCCTGGAGTATCGGTACAGACACAGATACGCAGTATTTT
TRBJ2-3 | few | TRBD1 | TRBV20-1 | CSALPGTGGSDTQYF | TGCAGTGCCCTCCCCGGGACAGGGGGGTCAGATACGCAGTATTTT